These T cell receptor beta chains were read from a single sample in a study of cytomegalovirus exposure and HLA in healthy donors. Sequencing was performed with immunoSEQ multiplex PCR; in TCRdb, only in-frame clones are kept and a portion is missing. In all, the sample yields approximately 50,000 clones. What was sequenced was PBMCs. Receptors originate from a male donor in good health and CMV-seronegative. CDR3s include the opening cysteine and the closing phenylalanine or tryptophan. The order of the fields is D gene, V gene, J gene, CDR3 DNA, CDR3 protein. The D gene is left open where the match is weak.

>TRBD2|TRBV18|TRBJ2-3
TGTGCCAGCTCACTGGATAGCGGGGGAAGCGGTACGCAGTATTTT
CASSLDSGGSGTQYF
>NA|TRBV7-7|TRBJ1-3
TGTGCTAGCAGCTTAATGACAAGCGGAAACACCATATATTTT
CASSLMTSGNTIYF
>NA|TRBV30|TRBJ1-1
TGTGCCTGGAGTGTATGGAGTAACACTGAAGCTTTCTTT
CAWSVWSNTEAFF
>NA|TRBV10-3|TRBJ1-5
TGTGCCATCAGCAACAGGCGGTCAGGGGTTCGCCCTCAGCCCCAGCATTTT
CAISNRRSGVRPQPQHF
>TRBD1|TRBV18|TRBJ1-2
TGTGCCAGCTCGCGTGACAGGGAAGCCAACTATGGCTACACCTTC
CASSRDREANYGYTF
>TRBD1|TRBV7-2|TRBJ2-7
TGTGCCAGCAGCTTAGCGGCGGTGCGGACAGGGGGGACCTACGAGCAGTACTTC
CASSLAAVRTGGTYEQYF
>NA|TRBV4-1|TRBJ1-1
TGCGCCAGCAGCCAAGAGAGGCGTGGAGGCAGGACTGAAGCTTTCTTT
CASSQERRGGRTEAFF
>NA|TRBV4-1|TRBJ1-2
TGCGCCAGCAGCCAAGTAGAGGCTGGGTACTATGGCTACACCTTC
CASSQVEAGYYGYTF
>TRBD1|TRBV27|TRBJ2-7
TGTGCCAGCAGTTTAGGGGACAGGGGGCTTTCCTACGAGCAGTACTTC
CASSLGDRGLSYEQYF
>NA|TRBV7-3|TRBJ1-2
TGTGCCAGCAGCCCCCAGGGGAGGGGTTCGAACTATGGCTACACCTTC
CASSPQGRGSNYGYTF
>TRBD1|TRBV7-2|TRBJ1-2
TGTGCCAGCAGCTTACTCCCCGTGGACAGGGCGGGCAACTATGGCTACACCTTC
CASSLLPVDRAGNYGYTF
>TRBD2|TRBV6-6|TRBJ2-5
TGTGCCAGCAGTTCGAGGACTAGCCAAGAGACCCAGTACTTC
CASSSRTSQETQYF
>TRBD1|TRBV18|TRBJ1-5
TGTGCCAGCTCACCAGTGGGACAGAAGAATCAGCCCCAGCATTTT
CASSPVGQKNQPQHF
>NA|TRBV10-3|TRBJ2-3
TGTGCCATCAGTGAGTCGCAGAGCACAGATACGCAGTATTTT
CAISESQSTDTQYF
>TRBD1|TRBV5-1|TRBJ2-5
TGCGCCAGCAGCAAAGACACAGGGGGCTGGGGGGAGACCCAGTACTTC
CASSKDTGGWGETQYF
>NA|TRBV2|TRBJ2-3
TGTGCCAGCAGATTGGGACTCTCTGTGGCCACAGATACGCAGTATTTT
CASRLGLSVATDTQYF
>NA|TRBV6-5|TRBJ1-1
TGTGCCAGCAGTTACTCTAGGGGGAAGGCTGAAGCTTTCTTT
CASSYSRGKAEAFF
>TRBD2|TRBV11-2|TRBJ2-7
TGTGCCAGCAGCTTCTCCGGGGGGGCGCGAGAGCAGTACTTC
CASSFSGGAREQYF
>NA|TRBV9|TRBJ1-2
TGTGCCAGCAGCGAGACCCTTAGGGGCTGGGACACCTCGGAGGACTATGGCTACACCTTC
CASSETLRGWDTSEDYGYTF
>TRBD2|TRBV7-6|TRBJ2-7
TGTGCCAGCAGCTCTAGCGGGGGCTACGAGCAGTACTTC
CASSSSGGYEQYF
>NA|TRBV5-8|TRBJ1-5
TGTGCCAGCAGCTTGTCCGGGGATCAGCCCCAGCATTTT
CASSLSGDQPQHF
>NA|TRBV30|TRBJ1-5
TGTGCCTGGAGCGCGGGGGATGATCAGCCCCAGCATTTT
CAWSAGDDQPQHF
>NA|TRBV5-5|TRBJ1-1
TGTGCCAGCAGCACCGGGACATTTCAGAACACTGAAGCTTTCTTT
CASSTGTFQNTEAFF
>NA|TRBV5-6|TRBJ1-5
TGTGCCAGCAGCTTATATGGAGGCCAGCCCCAGCATTTT
CASSLYGGQPQHF
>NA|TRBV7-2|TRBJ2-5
TGTGCCAGCAGCCCCCTCCAAGAGACCCAGTACTTC
CASSPLQETQYF
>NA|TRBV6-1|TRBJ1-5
TGTGCCAGCAGTGCGAATCAGCCCCAGCATTTT
CASSANQPQHF
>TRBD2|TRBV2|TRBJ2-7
TGTGCCAGCAGTGAAGAGATAGCGGGGGGGTTAAAAGGCGAGCAGTACTTC
CASSEEIAGGLKGEQYF
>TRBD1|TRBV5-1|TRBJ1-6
TGCGCCAGCAGCTTGGGCCGGGACAGTTCACCCCTCCACTTT
CASSLGRDSSPLHF
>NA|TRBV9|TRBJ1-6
TGTGCCAGCAGCGTGAGAAATTCACCCCTCCACTTT
CASSVRNSPLHF